Below are 25 T cell receptor beta chains sequenced from a single sample in a study of prognosis after radiotherapy for stage I lung cancer. Starting from genomic DNA, TCR beta CDR3 was amplified through two-round multiplex PCR. Specific primers for each TRBV and TRBJ gene were what first-round PCR used. TCRdb ran MiXCR on the multiplex PCR reads and lists one entry per CDR3 protein. Of about 15,000 distinct CDR3 sequences listed, roughly a third are singletons. Material: PBMCs, obtained before or after stereotactic body radiation therapy (not recorded which). Source of these receptors: a donor aged 50 or older with non-small cell lung cancer.

This chain uses TRBV5-1 with TRBJ1-2; maybe TRBD1 (6 bases). V was cut by 1 base and J by 9 bases, with 13 bases left in between. The CDR3 is 13 amino acids. Germline-derived CDR1 and CDR2 are SGHRS and YFSETQ. CDR3 nucleotide sequence: TGCGCCAGCAGCTTGATGTCAGGGGCTTGCTACACCTTC. Translated, it gives CASSLMSGACYTF.

The chain joins TRBV7-2 to TRBJ1-3; D perhaps matches TRBD1 (6 bases). CDR3 length equals 14 residues. The germline V and J ends were trimmed by 3 bases and 7 bases, with 13 bases remaining between them. Germline V gene lookup returns CDR1 SGHTA and CDR2 FQGNSA. DNA of the CDR3: TGTGCCAGCAGCTTGCAGGCAGGGGCGAACACCATATATTTT. This translates into CASSLQAGANTIYF.

About this clonotype itself: The final CDR3 position lacks the conserved phenylalanine or tryptophan, pointing to a likely read error. This sequence joins TRBV7-8 and TRBJ1-5; D gene ambiguous. This CDR3 comprises 12 residues. V lost 10 bases and J 4 bases, leaving 11 bases between the germline ends. Per the germline V gene, CDR1 is SGHVS and CDR2 is FQNEAQ. CDR3 loop: CATGGTNQPQHS. The CDR3 DNA reads TGTGCCACGGGTGGAACGAATCAGCCCCAGCATTCT.

This clonotype was detected many times. The chain couples TRBV12-3 or TRBV12-4 to TRBJ2-7, with 9 positions matching TRBD2. There are 16 residues in the CDR3. With 5 bases clipped from V and 4 bases from J, the junction kept 12 bases outside the gene matches. This CDR3 is CASSPRLAEFPYEQYF. CDR3 nucleotide sequence: TGTGCCAGCAGTCCGCGACTAGCGGAGTTTCCGTACGAGCAGTACTTC.

This clonotype was seen repeatedly, ten times or more. The chain is built from TRBV19 and TRBJ1-5; TRBD1 aligns across 12 bases. The ends lost 7 bases at V and 4 bases at J; junction bases unmatched: 8. The CDR3 is made up of 16 amino acids. CDR1 and CDR2 (germline): LNHDA, SQIVND (reference sequence). CDR3 loop: CASTGTGGLKNQPQHF. The CDR3 DNA sequence: TGTGCCAGTACCGGGACAGGGGGCTTAAAGAATCAGCCCCAGCATTTT.

This clonotype was recorded many times. One base away lies a much larger clone, so this may be a sequencing read error. This rearrangement joins TRBV28 to TRBJ2-3; the D is unclear. V lost 1 base to trimming and J lost 4 bases, with 12 bases between them. Looked up from germline, CDR1 is MDHEN and CDR2 is SYDVKM. This CDR3 region has 15 residues. The CDR3 region has the DNA TGTGCCAGCAGTTTATCCTCGCTGATCGCAGATACGCAGTATTTT. It is translated as CASSLSSLIADTQYF.

This clonotype was counted many times. The J gene is TRBJ1-1, the V gene TRBV7-9; a possible D gene is TRBD1 (5 bases). The CDR3 is made up of 16 amino acids. The V gene's germline CDR1 is SEHNR and CDR2 FQNEAQ (reference sequence). V lost 5 bases and J 0 bases, leaving 16 bases between the germline ends. The CDR3: CASSPGTSPMNTEAFF. The DNA of the CDR3 is TGTGCCAGCAGCCCGGGGACCTCGCCCATGAACACTGAAGCTTTCTTT.

In its sample, this clonotype ranks as medium-sized (0.01 to 0.1%). The V and J genes are TRBV12-3 or TRBV12-4 and TRBJ2-7, with TRBD1 matching over 9 bases. With V trimmed by 7 bases and J by 5 bases, 12 bases remained unmatched. The CDR3 has 15 amino acids. CDR3 DNA sequence: TGTGCCAGCACCCCGGGAAGGACAGGGGCCAACGAGCAGTACTTC. Protein: CASTPGRTGANEQYF.

For this clonotype: Its ends do not fully match the called genes, so a read error is possible. V and J are TRBV6-2 or TRBV6-3 and TRBJ2-3; 8 bases are shared with TRBD2. Looked up from germline, CDR1 is MNHEY and CDR2 is SVGEGT. The CDR3 is 15 residues long. The CDR3 is CASSDLAGRTDTQYF. DNA for the CDR3: TGTGCCAGCAGTGATTTAGCGGGACGCACAGATACTCAGTATTTT.

This chain joins TRBV6-1 and TRBJ1-3; D not certain. The CDR3 spans 14 residues. V lost 5 bases and J lost 0, with 8 bases in between. Germline V gene data show CDR1 as MNHNS and CDR2 as SASEGT. The CDR3 coding sequence is TGTGCCAGCAGTCCCTTAGTCTCTGGAAACACCATATATTTT. This encodes CASSPLVSGNTIYF.

CDR3 sequence: CASSFTGLVGEQYF. In nucleotides, the CDR3 is TGTGCCAGCAGTTTCACAGGGTTAGTGGGCGAGCAGTACTTC. The gene calls are TRBV28 and TRBJ2-7; weak D call: TRBD1 (6 bases). CDR3 length: 14 residues. Germline V lookup: CDR1 MDHEN, CDR2 SYDVKM. V was pared by 3 bases and J by 6 bases, with 15 bases between.

This clonotype occurred a few times. At one of its ends the junction is not consistent with the germline gene, which may arise from a read error. The chain employs TRBV6-5 and TRBJ2-7; D assignment may be TRBD1 or TRBD2 (5 bases each). There are 15 residues in the CDR3. The germline V gene encodes CDR1 MNHEY and CDR2 SVGAGI. The CDR3 DNA reads as TGTGCCAGCAGTTCTGGGTGGACAAGGTCTAGGGAGCATTACTTC. As protein: CASSSGWTRSREHYF.

This clonotype was picked up many times. The V call is TRBV11-2, the J call TRBJ2-5, with D possibly matching TRBD1 (6 bases). Per germline, CDR1 SGHAT and CDR2 FQNNGV. The CDR3 covers 17 residues. Trimming left V 5 bases short and J 2 bases short, with 21 bases between. The CDR3 region has the DNA TGTGCCAGCAGCCCCTCGGGACAAAGGGTGGGACAAGAGACCCAGTACTTC. Translated: CASSPSGQRVGQETQYF.

A word on this clonotype: A far larger clone is one base from this, pointing to a likely read error. V and J are TRBV11-1 and TRBJ2-1; 12 bases map to TRBD2. Trimming at V came to 7 bases and at J to 8 bases, leaving 9 bases not matched to a gene. Germline V lookup: CDR1 SGHAT, CDR2 FQDESV (reference sequence). This CDR3 is built from 15 residues. This chain's CDR3 is CASISGLAGMDEQFF. CDR3 DNA: TGTGCCAGCATCTCCGGACTAGCGGGGATGGATGAGCAGTTCTTC. The full variable domain, with the rest looked up from reference TRBV11-1 and TRBJ2-1, is EAEVAQSPRYKITEKSQAVAFWCDPISGHATLYWYRQILGQGPELLVQFQDESVVDDSQLPKDRFSAERLKGVDSTLKIQPAELGDSAMYLCASISGLAGMDEQFFGPGTRLTVL.

The chain links TRBV20-1 to TRBJ2-7; the D gene is possibly TRBD2 (5 bases). Germline CDR1 DFQATT, CDR2 SNEGSKA (reference sequence). The CDR3 extends over 15 amino acids. V lost 4 bases and J 5 bases, leaving 21 bases between the germline ends. This chain's CDR3 is CSAKGEVGKVHEQYF. The CDR3 region has the DNA TGCAGTGCTAAGGGAGAGGTAGGGAAGGTCCACGAGCAGTACTTC.

This clonotype occurred many times. The chain links TRBV20-1 to TRBJ2-7; 9 nucleotides match TRBD1. The CDR3 is 13 amino acids. Germline assignment: CDR1 DFQATT and CDR2 SNEGSKA (reference sequence). CDR3 nucleotide sequence: TGCAGCGGACAGGGGACTTCCTCCTACGAGCAGTACTTC. This codes for CSGQGTSSYEQYF.

This clonotype appeared many times. The rearrangement uses TRBV2 and TRBJ1-5; D is ambiguous. The CDR3 runs 13 residues. Germline V gives CDR1 SNHLY, CDR2 FYNNEI. The ends were cut back, 8 bases at V and 7 bases at J, with 15 bases in the middle. The CDR3 coding sequence is TGTGCCAGCGGCGCAGGAGGGAACCAGCCCCAGCATTTT. Translated, it gives CASGAGGNQPQHF.

CDR3 sequence reads: CASSFTGDLTTLANVLTF. The DNA of the CDR3 is TGTGCCAGCAGCTTCACAGGCGACTTGACGACTCTGGCCAACGTCCTGACTTTC. The chain employs TRBV7-3 and TRBJ2-6; D might be TRBD1 (5 bases). V was shortened by 3 bases and J by 6 bases, with 21 bases between the two germline ends. Germline V gene data show CDR1 as SGHTA and CDR2 as FQGTGA. The CDR3 runs to 18 residues.

In its sample, this clonotype is medium-sized. This chain joins TRBV28 and TRBJ2-1; TRBD2 matches at 11 bases. The CDR3 length is 14 residues. Unmatched junction bases numbered 4, after V lost 6 bases and J lost 6 bases. CDR1 is MDHEN and CDR2 is SYDVKM in the germline V gene. Here the CDR3 DNA reads TGTGCCAGCAGACTAGCGGGAGCAGGCAATGAGCAGTTCTTC. Its protein product is CASRLAGAGNEQFF.

This clonotype was picked up many times. The chain employs TRBV25-1 and TRBJ2-5; D not resolved. V gave up 2 bases and J gave up 4 bases, with 8 bases separating them. There are 13 residues in the CDR3. CDR1 is MGHDK and CDR2 is SYGVNS in the germline V gene. CDR3 DNA sequence: TGTGCCAGCAGTGAACAGTCGGGAGAGACCCAGTACTTC. Amino acid sequence: CASSEQSGETQYF.

In its sample, this clonotype ranks as medium-sized (0.01 to 0.1%). The rearrangement joins TRBV6-1 to TRBJ2-2; 7 bases line up with TRBD1. Trimming took 7 bases from V and 12 from J; bases not matched to a gene: 8. The CDR3 consists of 12 residues. Germline V gene sequence: CDR1 MNHNS, CDR2 SASEGT. CDR3 in amino acids: CASTPTGEKLFF. CDR3 DNA: TGTGCCAGCACTCCTACAGGGGAGAAGCTGTTTTTT.

This clonotype is a singleton in its sample. Its ends do not fully match the called genes, so a read error is possible. The V gene is TRBV20-1, the J gene TRBJ2-2; a weak D match, TRBD2 (5 bases). The germline CDR1 and CDR2 sequences are DFQATT and SNEGSKA (reference sequence). This CDR3 has 16 amino acids. Here the CDR3 DNA reads TGCAGTGATAGAGGGTCGGAGGCTCAAGACACCGGGGAGCTGTTCTTT. Amino acid sequence: CSDRGSEAQDTGELFF.

This clonotype is labeled medium-sized. The chain combines TRBV6-1 with TRBJ2-1; the D is unclear. This CDR3 spans 11 amino acids. Germline V lookup: CDR1 MNHNS, CDR2 SASEGT. The V end lost 8 bases, the J end lost 8 bases, and 10 bases lay between the germline ends. The CDR3 DNA follows: TGTGCCAGCCCCCAACACGATGAGCAGTTCTTC. It is translated as CASPQHDEQFF.

Comment on this clonotype: The CDR3 ends on some other residue instead of the conserved phenylalanine or tryptophan, so this is likely a read error. This rearrangement joins TRBV2 to TRBJ2-5; D call uncertain. The CDR3 covers 15 residues. The V end was cut by 5 bases, the J end by 5 bases, with 18 bases between. Germline V gene data show CDR1 as SNHLY and CDR2 as FYNNEI. CDR3 nucleotides: TGTGCCAGCAGTCCCCGGGCACGGGTCGGGGAGACCCAGTACCTC. This translates into CASSPRARVGETQYL.

This clonotype has a count of ten or more. The V gene is TRBV20-1, the J gene TRBJ2-2; D perhaps matches TRBD2 (5 bases). In germline, CDR1 is DFQATT, CDR2 SNEGSKA (reference sequence). The CDR3 is 13 amino acids. V lost 6 bases and J 5 bases, leaving 13 bases between the germline ends. The CDR3 DNA reads as TGCAGTGCGAGTAGCCGGGGAACCGGGGAGCTGTTTTTT. It is translated as CSASSRGTGELFF.